Sequencing of this TCR beta chain was carried out in a study of regulatory T cells. General study findings and limits: In CD3G-deficient patients, conventional CD4+ T cells were enriched for hydrophobic CDR3 residues at positions 6 and 7.

The primer mix had 52 TRBV and 13 TRBJ primers. Profiled with immunoSEQ multiplex PCR; TCRdb holds only in-frame clones, not every one. The data contain approximately 31,000 clones, nearly 95% of them singletons. As for this clone: The antigen is unknown.

Patients aged 2 to 39 years had fewer naive T cells. Material for sequencing was conventional CD4+ T cells sorted from blood. The TCR originated in a child aged 2-15 years with CD3G deficiency.

The CDR3 protein is CASGRGGEKLFF. In nucleotides, the CDR3 is TGTGCCAGCGGGCGCGGAGGTGAAAAACTGTTTTTT. The J gene is TRBJ1-4, the V gene TRBV28; D gene ambiguous. The germline V gene encodes CDR1 MDHEN and CDR2 SYDVKM. The CDR3 loop spans 12 amino acids. V was pared by 8 bases and J by 7 bases, with 11 bases between.